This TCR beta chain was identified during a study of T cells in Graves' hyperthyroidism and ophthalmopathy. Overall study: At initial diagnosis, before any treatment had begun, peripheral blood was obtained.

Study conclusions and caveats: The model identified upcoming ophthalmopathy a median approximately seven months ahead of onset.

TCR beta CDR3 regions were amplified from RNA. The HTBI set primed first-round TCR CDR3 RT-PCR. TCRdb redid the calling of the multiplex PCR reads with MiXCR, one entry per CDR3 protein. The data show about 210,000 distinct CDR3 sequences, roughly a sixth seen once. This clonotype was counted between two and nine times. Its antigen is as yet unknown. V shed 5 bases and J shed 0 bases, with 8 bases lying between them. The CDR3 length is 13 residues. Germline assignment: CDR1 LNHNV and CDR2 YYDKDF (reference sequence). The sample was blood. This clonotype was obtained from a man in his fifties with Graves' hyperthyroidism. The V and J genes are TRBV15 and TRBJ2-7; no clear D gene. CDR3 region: CATSRTISYEQYF. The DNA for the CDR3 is TGTGCCACCAGCCGTACCATCTCCTACGAGCAGTACTTC.